The 32 T cell receptor beta chains below were found in one sample sequenced in a study of CD8+CD57+ T cells in acquired aplastic anemia. Genomic DNA provided the template from which TCR beta VDJ and CDR3 profiles were obtained. Using its own MiXCR run on the reads, TCRdb lists one record per CDR3 protein. This table holds just over 400,000 distinct CDR3 sequences, 65% to 80% found once. The specimen sequenced was sorted CD4+, CD8+, or CD8+CD57+ T cells (not recorded which) from PBMCs. The receptors stem from a human donor in good health, serving as a control.

The sample holds many counts of this clonotype. V usage is TRBV15 and J usage is TRBJ2-5, with a possible D match to TRBD1 (5 bases). CDR1 and CDR2 from the germline V gene are LNHNV and YYDKDF (reference sequence). This CDR3 spans 14 amino acids. With 0 bases removed from V and 4 bases from J, the gap between germline ends came to 9 bases. The CDR3 coding sequence is TGTGCCACCAGCAGAGATACAGGAATAGAGACCCAGTACTTC. Its protein is CATSRDTGIETQYF.

This chain links TRBV7-2 with TRBJ1-6; weak D call: TRBD1 (6 bases). The CDR3 runs 15 residues. The germline V gene encodes CDR1 SGHTA and CDR2 FQGNSA. Trimming took off 3 bases at V and 18 bases at J, with 24 bases between the two ends. The CDR3 DNA reads as TGTGCCAGCAGCTTCAACAGGGTGGGTACAGAATCACCCCACTTT. Translated, it gives CASSFNRVGTESPHF.

The chain is built from TRBV15 and TRBJ1-2; possible D gene TRBD1, 5 bases. The germline V gene encodes CDR1 LNHNV and CDR2 YYDKDF (reference sequence). The CDR3 has 14 amino acids. V lost 0 bases, J lost 4 bases, and 9 bases lay in between. The CDR3: CATSRDRVGYGYTF. The CDR3, as DNA: TGTGCCACCAGCAGAGACAGGGTCGGCTATGGCTACACCTTC.

The chain carries TRBV7-4 and TRBJ1-5; D ambiguous. The CDR3 contains 16 residues. Trimming stripped 10 bases from V and 12 bases from J, with 31 bases between. Germline V gene lookup returns CDR1 SGHVT and CDR2 SQSDAQ. This CDR3 reads CATRSAEFTYHEHQHF. Written as DNA, the CDR3 is TGTGCCACCAGGAGCGCCGAGTTCACGTACCATGAGCACCAGCATTTT.

CDR3 in DNA: TGCAGCGCATCCACCCCTCCCAGCACTGAAGCTTTCTTT. As protein: CSASTPPSTEAFF. The chain is built from TRBV20-1 and TRBJ1-1; no definite D call. This CDR3 contains 13 residues. Germline loops: CDR1 DFQATT, CDR2 SNEGSKA (reference sequence).

This clonotype has ten or more counts. One junction end does not reproduce the germline sequence, and a read error may be involved. The chain carries TRBV6-5 and TRBJ1-2; D is perhaps TRBD1 (5 bases). The V gene's germline CDR1 is MNHEY and CDR2 SVGAGI. CDR3 size: 13 residues. In DNA form, the CDR3 reads TGTGCCAGCAGTCCACCCGACAGAACCCGAGACTCCTTC. It is translated as CASSPPDRTRDSF.

The V and J genes are TRBV10-2 and TRBJ2-6, with a tentative D call TRBD1 (5 bases). Germline V gene data show CDR1 as WSHSY and CDR2 as SAAADI. The length of the CDR3 is 15 residues. The V end was cut by 5 bases, the J end by 2 bases, with 10 bases between. CDR3 amino acids: CASSRSGTGANVLTF. DNA for the CDR3: TGCGCCAGCAGTCGGTCAGGGACTGGGGCCAACGTCCTGACTTTC.

This clonotype was counted many times. V is TRBV11-2 and J is TRBJ2-1; 10 bases align to TRBD1. This CDR3 has 15 residues. Germline V lookup: CDR1 SGHAT, CDR2 FQNNGV. Unmatched junction bases numbered 10, after V lost 8 bases and J lost 6 bases. CDR3 in DNA: TGTGCCAGCGCCGTGGACAGGGGGATCGGCAATGAGCAGTTCTTC. This codes for CASAVDRGIGNEQFF.

This clonotype appeared a single time. The chain links TRBV5-4 to TRBJ2-3, with 9 positions matching TRBD2. The junction had 8 bases not matched to a gene; V was cut back by 4 bases and J by 5 bases. This CDR3 spans 15 amino acids. The germline CDR1 and CDR2 sequences are SGHNT and YYREEE (reference sequence). The CDR3 loop is CASSDAGGPIDTQYF. The CDR3 DNA is TGTGCCAGCAGCGATGCGGGGGGGCCGATAGATACGCAGTATTTT.

This clonotype occurred once. This chain links TRBV7-3 with TRBJ2-5; no reliable D call. The germline V and J ends were trimmed by 1 base and 10 bases, with 22 bases remaining between them. Germline V gene lookup returns CDR1 SGHTA and CDR2 FQGTGA. CDR3 length equals 16 residues. CDR3 protein: CASSLMGGVNSPLQYF. DNA for the CDR3: TGTGCCAGCAGCTTAATGGGTGGTGTTAATTCACCCCTCCAGTACTTC.

This clonotype was seen a handful of times. CDR3 sequence reads: CASSDIDQPQHF. The DNA for the CDR3 is TGTGCCAGCAGTGACATCGATCAGCCCCAGCATTTT. This chain joins TRBV2 and TRBJ1-5, with D unclear. Germline V CDR1 and CDR2: SNHLY, FYNNEI. The V gene lost 3 bases and the J gene lost 5 bases, with 5 bases spanning the gap. The CDR3 sequence is 12 residues long.

This clonotype was seen at least ten times. This chain uses TRBV10-1 with TRBJ2-7, with D possibly being TRBD1 (5 bases). Germline-derived CDR1 and CDR2 are WNHNN and SYGVQD (reference sequence). Trimming cost V 8 bases and J 6 bases, with 11 bases left between them. The CDR3 totals 11 residues. In DNA, the CDR3 is TGCGCCAGCTATTTAGGGGCCGAGCAGTACTTC. Its translation is CASYLGAEQYF.

V and J are TRBV7-2 and TRBJ1-2; no clear D. CDR1 and CDR2 from the germline V gene are SGHTA and FQGNSA. The CDR3 totals 14 residues. V gave up 1 base and J gave up 8 bases, with 14 bases separating them. As DNA, the CDR3 is TGTGCCAGCAGCTTAGAGAGGGAAGCTTGCGGCTACACCTTC. This codes for CASSLEREACGYTF.

This clonotype occurred many times. The chain uses TRBV5-1 and TRBJ1-4; D is possibly TRBD1 (6 bases). This CDR3 region has 13 residues. With 4 bases removed from V and 4 bases from J, the gap between germline ends came to 8 bases. Germline V lookup: CDR1 SGHRS, CDR2 YFSETQ. The DNA for the CDR3 is TGCGCCAGCAGCATGGACAGTAATGAAAAACTGTTTTTT. Protein: CASSMDSNEKLFF.

There are many counts of this clonotype. The chain recombines TRBV5-1 with TRBJ1-1; D remains unclear. The V end lost 4 bases, the J end lost 0 bases, and 16 bases lay between the germline ends. CDR3 length equals 16 residues. From germline, CDR1 is SGHRS and CDR2 YFSETQ. The CDR3 DNA reads as TGCGCCAGCAGCCCTCTTGGCAGTCAGATGAACACTGAAGCTTTCTTT. Encoded protein: CASSPLGSQMNTEAFF.

The genes are TRBV24-1 and TRBJ1-2; the D gene is possibly TRBD1 (5 bases). The CDR3 covers 16 residues. The V gene's germline CDR1 is KGHDR and CDR2 SFDVKD. V lost 2 bases and J 7 bases, leaving 19 bases between the germline ends. CDR3 residues: CATSDSTGEGIGGYTF. CDR3 coding DNA: TGTGCCACCAGTGATTCAACCGGGGAGGGGATAGGTGGCTACACCTTC.

CDR3 DNA sequence: TGTGCCAGCAGCTTAGTTTCCGGACAAAGCTCCTACAATGAGCAGTTCTTC. Protein: CASSLVSGQSSYNEQFF. V gene TRBV7-2 combines with J gene TRBJ2-1, with a weak D call TRBD1 (5 bases). The germline V and J ends were trimmed by 1 base and 0 bases, with 13 bases remaining between them. Germline CDR1 SGHTA, CDR2 FQGNSA. The CDR3 is 17 residues long.

The rearrangement joins TRBV7-2 to TRBJ2-1, with D tentatively TRBD2 (6 bases). With 0 bases removed from V and 12 bases from J, the gap between germline ends came to 15 bases. This CDR3 region has 14 residues. The germline V gene encodes CDR1 SGHTA and CDR2 FQGNSA. CDR3 region: CASSLATSSHTQFF. CDR3 coding DNA: TGTGCCAGCAGCTTAGCAACTAGCTCCCATACGCAGTTCTTC.

The chain has TRBV6-4 and TRBJ2-5, with TRBD1 matching over 9 bases. Germline CDR1 and CDR2: MRHNA and SNTAGT. The CDR3 has 14 residues. V shed 7 bases and J 4 bases; nucleotides not matched to a gene: 7. CDR3 sequence (DNA): TGTGCCAGCACCTTACAGGGGGCAGGAGAGACCCAGTACTTC. Translation gives CASTLQGAGETQYF.

The V call is TRBV20-1, the J call TRBJ1-1; D remains unclear. Germline V gene sequence: CDR1 DFQATT, CDR2 SNEGSKA (reference sequence). Trimming took off 3 bases at V and 1 base at J, with 6 bases between the two ends. There are 12 residues in the CDR3. The CDR3 sequence is CSARKRNTEAFF. The CDR3 DNA is TGCAGTGCTAGGAAGCGGAACACTGAAGCTTTCTTT.

A few counts support this clonotype. The rearrangement links TRBV7-9 to TRBJ1-1; D not resolved. Germline assignment: CDR1 SEHNR and CDR2 FQNEAQ (reference sequence). The CDR3 contains 14 residues. V shed 2 bases and J shed 6 bases, with 13 bases lying between them. The CDR3 nucleotides are TGTGCCAGCAGCTTAATCCATGCTCTTCCTGAAGCTTTCTTT. It is translated as CASSLIHALPEAFF.

The chain joins TRBV12-3 or TRBV12-4 to TRBJ1-1; D unclear. Trimming took off 6 bases at V and 1 base at J, with 15 bases between the two ends. CDR3 length: 15 residues. CDR3: CASSRYGERNTEAFF. DNA of the CDR3: TGTGCCAGCAGCCGTTACGGGGAAAGGAACACTGAAGCTTTCTTT.

The sample holds a few counts of this clonotype. The junction does not match germline at one end; this may be a read error. The chain joins TRBV7-3 to TRBJ1-5; D gene ambiguous. CDR1 and CDR2 from the germline V gene are SGHTA and FQGTGA. There are 15 residues in the CDR3. The CDR3 DNA reads as TGCGCCAGCAGCTACGGATTGGACGGCAATCAGCCCCAGCATTTT. Protein product: CASSYGLDGNQPQHF. Full variable domain (missing parts from reference TRBV7-3 and TRBJ1-5): GAGVSQTPSNKVTEKGKYVELRCDPISGHTALYWYRQSLGQGPEFLIYFQGTGAADDSGLPNDRFFAVRPEGSVSTLKIQRTERGDSAVYLCASSYGLDGNQPQHFGDGTRLSIL.

This clonotype was observed many times. The genes are TRBV20-1 and TRBJ2-5; 10 bases are shared with TRBD2. Germline trimming cut 1 base from V and 1 base from J; bases unmatched to any gene: 6. Germline V CDR1 and CDR2: DFQATT, SNEGSKA (reference sequence). This CDR3 region has 16 residues. Written as DNA, the CDR3 is TGCAGTGCTAGAGGACTAGCGGGCGCGCGCCAAGAGACCCAGTACTTC. Protein sequence: CSARGLAGARQETQYF.

This clonotype occurred many times. The chain has TRBV20-1 and TRBJ1-3; no firm D call. CDR3 length: 11 amino acids. Germline V gene sequence: CDR1 DFQATT, CDR2 SNEGSKA (reference sequence). Trimming took 7 bases from V and 0 from J, leaving 4 bases between them. In nucleotides, the CDR3 is TGCAGTGGACTCTCTGGAAACACCATATATTTT. It translates to CSGLSGNTIYF.

This clonotype was seen at least ten times. This chain uses TRBV20-1 with TRBJ2-1; D tentatively reads TRBD1 or TRBD2 (5 bases each). Germline CDR1 reads DFQATT; CDR2 reads SNEGSKA (reference sequence). The CDR3 is 14 amino acids. V shed 0 bases and J shed 6 bases, with 12 bases lying between them. The DNA for the CDR3 is TGCAGTGCTAGAGATCAGAGGGGCGTCAATGAGCAGTTCTTC. Its translation is CSARDQRGVNEQFF.

This sequence joins TRBV9 and TRBJ2-7; D call uncertain. The ends were cut back, 5 bases at V and 2 bases at J, with 14 bases in the middle. This CDR3 has 14 amino acids. Germline V CDR1 and CDR2: SGDLS, YYNGEE. This CDR3 is CASSEATQTYEQYF. The DNA for the CDR3 is TGTGCCAGCAGTGAGGCGACACAAACCTACGAGCAGTACTTC. Complete variable domain (other parts from reference TRBV9 and TRBJ2-7): DSGVTQTPKHLITATGQRVTLRCSPRSGDLSVYWYQQSLDQGLQFLIQYYNGEERAKGNILERFSAQQFPDLHSELNLSSLELGDSALYFCASSEATQTYEQYFGPGTRLTVT.

V is TRBV9 and J is TRBJ2-2, with D possibly called TRBD1 or TRBD2 (5 bases each). Germline loops: CDR1 SGDLS, CDR2 YYNGEE. The CDR3 is 16 amino acids. The germline V and J ends were trimmed by 2 bases and 11 bases, with 22 bases remaining between them. CDR3 amino acids: CASSVTGTMNTEELFF. The CDR3 DNA reads as TGTGCCAGCAGCGTTACCGGGACCATGAACACTGAAGAGCTGTTTTTT.

The chain joins TRBV7-8 to TRBJ1-2; 7 bases line up with TRBD1. The CDR3 sequence is 15 residues long. CDR1 is SGHVS, CDR2 FQNEAQ, per germline. The V segment lost 4 bases and the J segment 13 bases; nucleotides outside the gene matches: 18. CDR3 amino acids: CASSSSTGVTTEATF. For the CDR3, the DNA is TGTGCCAGCAGCTCTTCCACAGGGGTGACAACTGAAGCCACCTTC.

In regard to this clonotype: One end of the junction fails to match germline, which may point to a read error. The chain employs TRBV7-3 and TRBJ1-1, with a weak D call TRBD1 (5 bases). The CDR3 has 13 amino acids. Germline CDR1 reads SGHTA; CDR2 reads FQGTGA. The CDR3 reads CASSSGENIEACF. CDR3 nucleotides: TGTGCCAGCAGCTCGGGGGAGAACATTGAAGCGTGCTTT. Full variable domain (rest looked up from reference TRBV7-3 and TRBJ1-1): GAGVSQTPSNKVTEKGKYVELRCDPISGHTALYWYRQSLGQGPEFLIYFQGTGAADDSGLPNDRFFAVRPEGSVSTLKIQRTERGDSAVYLCASSSGENIEACFGQGTRLTVV.

The chain links TRBV6-6 to TRBJ1-6; D gene unclear. V was cut by 0 bases and J by 9 bases, with 12 bases left in between. The CDR3 contains 15 residues. In germline, CDR1 is MNHNY, CDR2 SVGAGI (reference sequence). As DNA, the CDR3 is TGTGCCAGCAGTTACTCGACCCAAAGTGGTTCACCCCTCCACTTT. Residues: CASSYSTQSGSPLHF.

This chain joins TRBV15 and TRBJ2-1; D uncertain. Germline-derived CDR1 and CDR2 are LNHNV and YYDKDF (reference sequence). CDR3 length equals 15 residues. Trimming shortened V by 9 bases and J by 15 bases, and 30 bases separated the two germline ends. CDR3 protein: CATSSVASGFNVLFF. CDR3 nucleotide sequence: TGTGCCACTAGTAGTGTAGCATCCGGGTTCAACGTCCTGTTCTTC.